This T cell receptor beta chain was recorded in a study of CD8 T cells in ankylosing spondylitis. Study results and limitations: In reactive arthritis synovial fluid and blood, some motif variants had been reported before. Ankylosing spondylitis blood appeared to carry a characteristic TCR beta motif of roughly eight highly homologous variants.

TCRdb fed the 5' RACE reads into MiXCR, producing one record per CDR3 protein. This table holds 200,000 to 300,000 distinct CDR3 sequences, around 11% found once. This clonotype was recorded at least ten times. No antigen is known for it. CDR1 is MDHEN and CDR2 is SYDVKM in the germline V gene. The CDR3 is 16 amino acids. The V and J ends lost 4 bases and 2 bases respectively, with 15 bases between them. Sequencing used blood, either unsorted or a sorted T cell fraction (not recorded which). The gene calls are TRBV28 and TRBJ2-1; D tentatively reads TRBD1 or TRBD2 (5 bases each). This sequence was found in a male donor with ankylosing spondylitis or in good health (not recorded which). CDR3 sequence (DNA): TGTGCCAGCAGTTCCCCGGGGCAGGGACCCTACAATGAGCAGTTCTTC. It is translated as CASSSPGQGPYNEQFF.